Below are 12 T cell receptor beta chains sequenced from a single sample in a study of blood T cell repertoires in COVID-19. Sequencing was performed with immunoSEQ multiplex PCR; in TCRdb, only in-frame clones are kept and a portion is missing. The table lists approximately 400,000 clones, about 91% of them singletons. The sample taken for sequencing was peripheral blood. The receptors stem from a woman between 45 and 60 years old with COVID-19, enrolled during active disease.

The V call is TRBV5-1, the J call TRBJ2-1; D may be TRBD2 (6 bases). The germline V gene encodes CDR1 SGHRS and CDR2 YFSETQ. Deletions cut 1 base from V and 9 bases from J, with 14 bases between. The CDR3 contains 14 residues. CDR3 bases: TGCGCCAGCAGCTTGATTGCTAGCGCGGGTGAGCAGTTCTTC. It codes for CASSLIASAGEQFF.

The gene calls are TRBV6-5 and TRBJ1-1; D uncertain. The V and J ends lost 4 bases and 5 bases respectively, with 11 bases between them. The CDR3 is 13 amino acids. CDR1 is MNHEY, CDR2 SVGAGI, per germline. The CDR3 region is CASSSEPGTEAFF. The CDR3 DNA sequence: TGTGCCAGCAGTTCAGAACCGGGGACTGAAGCTTTCTTT.

This clone has a single count. This chain joins TRBV28 and TRBJ2-1; possibly TRBD2 for D (5 bases). The ends were cut back, 3 bases at V and 8 bases at J, with 8 bases in the middle. CDR3 size: 12 residues. The germline CDR1 and CDR2 sequences are MDHEN and SYDVKM. In DNA form, the CDR3 reads TGTGCCAGCAGTTTGGAGGTCGATGAGCAGTTCTTC. It is translated as CASSLEVDEQFF.

The V gene is TRBV27, the J gene TRBJ1-2; D call uncertain. Trimming removed 0 bases from V and 2 bases from J, with 7 bases in between. Per germline, CDR1 MNHEY and CDR2 SMNVEV (reference sequence). The CDR3 has 14 amino acids. The DNA of the CDR3 is TGTGCCAGCAGTTTATCGCGAAGAAACTATGGCTACACCTTC. The encoded protein is CASSLSRRNYGYTF.

The chain uses TRBV13 and TRBJ2-3, with 10 positions matching TRBD1. Trimming took 3 bases from V and 1 from J; bases not matched to a gene: 4. Germline CDR1 reads PRHDT; CDR2 reads FYEKMQ (reference sequence). CDR3 length: 16 residues. CDR3 residues: CASSFGTGDRTDTQYF. The CDR3 DNA reads TGTGCCAGCAGCTTTGGGACAGGGGATCGCACAGATACGCAGTATTTT.

This clone was counted only a few times. The rearrangement links TRBV30 to TRBJ1-2, with D hard to call. The CDR3 consists of 12 residues. The germline V gene has CDR1 GTSNPN and CDR2 SVGIG (reference sequence). Trimming cost V 2 bases and J 5 bases, with 9 bases left between them. CDR3 amino acids: CAWSFSLYGYTF. The CDR3 DNA follows: TGTGCCTGGAGTTTTTCCTTATATGGCTACACCTTC.

J is TRBJ2-7 and V is TRBV9; possible D gene TRBD1, 6 bases. This CDR3 contains 13 residues. Trimming left V 4 bases short and J 4 bases short, with 12 bases between. Germline V gene data show CDR1 as SGDLS and CDR2 as YYNGEE. CDR3 residues: CASSPRGKYEQYF. DNA of the CDR3: TGTGCCAGCAGCCCGAGGGGGAAATACGAGCAGTACTTC.

The CDR3 here is CASSIRVRDSFYGYTF. In nucleotides, the CDR3 is TGTGCCAGTAGTATACGCGTTCGGGACAGCTTCTATGGCTACACCTTC. The genes are TRBV19 and TRBJ1-2, with 7 bases aligning to TRBD1. The trim removed 2 bases at V and 4 bases at J, leaving 10 bases unmatched. The CDR3 extends over 16 amino acids. Germline assignment: CDR1 LNHDA and CDR2 SQIVND (reference sequence). Filled out from reference TRBV19 and TRBJ1-2, the complete variable domain reads DGGITQSPKYLFRKEGQNVTLSCEQNLNHDAMYWYRQDPGQGLRLIYYSQIVNDFQKGDIAEGYSVSREKKESFPLTVTSAQKNPTAFYLCASSIRVRDSFYGYTFGSGTRLTVV.

The rearrangement joins TRBV28 to TRBJ2-7; D is unclear. The CDR3 is made up of 17 amino acids. V was cut by 5 bases and J by 2 bases, with 22 bases left in between. The germline CDR1 and CDR2 sequences are MDHEN and SYDVKM. The CDR3 spells CASSPLEALLTPYEQYF. The CDR3 DNA reads TGTGCCAGCAGTCCGCTCGAGGCCCTTCTAACCCCCTACGAGCAGTACTTC.

The V call is TRBV19, the J call TRBJ1-4; perhaps TRBD1 as D (6 bases). Germline V gene sequence: CDR1 LNHDA, CDR2 SQIVND (reference sequence). CDR3 length equals 15 residues. Trimming pared 8 bases from V and 4 bases from J, leaving 17 bases between. CDR3 region: CASSRTERLNEKLFF. CDR3 DNA: TGTGCCAGTTCCAGGACAGAACGACTTAATGAAAAACTGTTTTTT.

The V and J genes are TRBV5-1 and TRBJ1-1, with 8 bases that match TRBD1. Germline V gives CDR1 SGHRS, CDR2 YFSETQ. This CDR3 is built from 14 residues. The V gene end was trimmed by 7 bases and the J gene end by 4 bases; junction bases not matched to a gene: 9. The CDR3 region has the DNA TGCGCCAGCTATCCCCGACAGGGGAGCACTGAAGCTTTCTTT. The encoded protein is CASYPRQGSTEAFF.

This chain joins TRBV5-1 and TRBJ1-1, with D unresolved. The V end lost 4 bases, the J end lost 3 bases, and 10 bases lay between the germline ends. The CDR3 consists of 13 residues. In germline, CDR1 is SGHRS, CDR2 YFSETQ. The CDR3 loop is CASSTDLDTEAFF. The DNA of the CDR3 is TGCGCCAGCAGCACGGACTTGGACACTGAAGCTTTCTTT.